This T cell receptor (beta chain) was captured by sequencing in a study of T-cell reconstitution after alpha-beta-depleted transplantation in children. Findings and caveats of the study: Reports say that about two months after transplant, the alpha-beta T cells came out of several hundred graft clones that had expanded. The main origin of T-cell counts and diversity one year after transplant was newly produced T cells.

This clonotype was detected a few times. What it binds is unknown. This CDR3 spans 15 amino acids. Trimming cost V 1 base and J 6 bases, with 16 bases left between them. Germline V CDR1 and CDR2: SGHTA, FQGNSA. Unique molecular identifiers were incorporated when the TCRbeta library was constructed. TCRdb used MiXCR to reprocess the PCR reads, holding one entry per CDR3 protein. The sample shows 200,000 to 250,000 distinct CDR3 sequences, roughly 8.1% of them seen only once. The receptor was derived from a male patient aged 2 to 9 who had a stem cell transplant for acute myeloid leukemia, so the T cells may come from the graft donor. The sequences come from PBMCs, mostly from graft donor cells, collected 360 days after TCRalphabeta/CD19-depleted stem cell transplant. The chain couples TRBV7-2 to TRBJ2-7; no firm D call. This CDR3 is CASSLEFLSGSEQYF. The CDR3 coding sequence is TGTGCCAGCAGCTTAGAGTTCCTCTCGGGTTCCGAGCAGTACTTC.